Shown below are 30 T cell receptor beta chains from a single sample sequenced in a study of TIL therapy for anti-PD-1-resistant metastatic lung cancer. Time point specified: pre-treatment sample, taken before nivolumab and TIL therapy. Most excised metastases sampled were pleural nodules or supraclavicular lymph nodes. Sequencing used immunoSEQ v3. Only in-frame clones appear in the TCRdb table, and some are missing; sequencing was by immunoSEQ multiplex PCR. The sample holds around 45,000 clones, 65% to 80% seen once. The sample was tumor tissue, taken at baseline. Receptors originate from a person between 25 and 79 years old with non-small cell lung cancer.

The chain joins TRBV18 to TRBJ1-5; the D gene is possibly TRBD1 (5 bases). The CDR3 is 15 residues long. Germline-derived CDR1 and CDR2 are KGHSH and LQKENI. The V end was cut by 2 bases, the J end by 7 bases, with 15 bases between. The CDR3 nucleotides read TGTGCCAGCTCACCATTGCCAGGGCCGGGCCAGCCCCAGCATTTT. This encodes CASSPLPGPGQPQHF.

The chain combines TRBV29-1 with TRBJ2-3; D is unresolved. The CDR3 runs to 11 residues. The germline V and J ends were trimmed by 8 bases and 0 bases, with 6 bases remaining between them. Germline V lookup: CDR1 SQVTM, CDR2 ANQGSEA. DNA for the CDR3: TGCAGCACAACTAGCACAGATACGCAGTATTTT. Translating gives CSTTSTDTQYF.

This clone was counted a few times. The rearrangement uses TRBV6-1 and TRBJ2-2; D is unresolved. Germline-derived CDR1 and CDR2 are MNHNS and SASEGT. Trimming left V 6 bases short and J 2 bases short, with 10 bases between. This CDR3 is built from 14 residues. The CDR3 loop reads CASRTDPNTGELFF. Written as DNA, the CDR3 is TGTGCCAGCAGAACGGATCCAAACACCGGGGAGCTGTTTTTT.

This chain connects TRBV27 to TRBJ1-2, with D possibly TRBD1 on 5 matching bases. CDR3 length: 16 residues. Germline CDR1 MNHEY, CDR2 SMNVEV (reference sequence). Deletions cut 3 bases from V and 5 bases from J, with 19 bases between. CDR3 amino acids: CASSFGGPPNYYGYTF. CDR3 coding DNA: TGTGCCAGCAGTTTTGGGGGACCCCCAAACTATTATGGCTACACCTTC.

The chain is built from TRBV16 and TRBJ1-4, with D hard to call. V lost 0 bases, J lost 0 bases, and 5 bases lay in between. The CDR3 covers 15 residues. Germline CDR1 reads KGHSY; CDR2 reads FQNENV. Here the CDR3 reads CASSQSWTTNEKLFF. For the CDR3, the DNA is TGTGCCAGCAGCCAATCTTGGACAACTAATGAAAAACTGTTTTTT. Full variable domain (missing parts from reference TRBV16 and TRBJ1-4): GEEVAQTPKHLVRGEGQKAKLYCAPIKGHSYVFWYQQVLKNEFKFLISFQNENVFDETGMPKERFSAKCLPNSPCSLEIQATKLEDSAVYFCASSQSWTTNEKLFFGSGTQLSVL.

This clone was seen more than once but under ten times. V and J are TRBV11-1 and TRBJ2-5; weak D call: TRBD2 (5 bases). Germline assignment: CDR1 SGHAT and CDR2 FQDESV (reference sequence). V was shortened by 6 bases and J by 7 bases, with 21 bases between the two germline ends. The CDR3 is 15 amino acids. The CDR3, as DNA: TGTGCCAGCAGTTTTAGAGGGATCTCGAGTCGGACCCAGTACTTC. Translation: CASSFRGISSRTQYF. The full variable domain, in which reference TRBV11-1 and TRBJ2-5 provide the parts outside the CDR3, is EAEVAQSPRYKITEKSQAVAFWCDPISGHATLYWYRQILGQGPELLVQFQDESVVDDSQLPKDRFSAERLKGVDSTLKIQPAELGDSAMYLCASSFRGISSRTQYFGPGTRLLVL.

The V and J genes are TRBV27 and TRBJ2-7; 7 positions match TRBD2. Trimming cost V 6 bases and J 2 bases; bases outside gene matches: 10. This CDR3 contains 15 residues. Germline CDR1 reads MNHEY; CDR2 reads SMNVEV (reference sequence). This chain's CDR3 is CASSSLEGGAYEQYF. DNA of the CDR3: TGTGCCAGCAGCTCACTGGAGGGAGGGGCCTACGAGCAGTACTTC.

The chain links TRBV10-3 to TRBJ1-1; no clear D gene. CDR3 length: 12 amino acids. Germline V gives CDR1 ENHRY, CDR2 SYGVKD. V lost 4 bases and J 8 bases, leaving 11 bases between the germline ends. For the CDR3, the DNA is TGTGCCATCAGTGGACCCTCGGGGGAAGCTTTCTTT. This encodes CAISGPSGEAFF.

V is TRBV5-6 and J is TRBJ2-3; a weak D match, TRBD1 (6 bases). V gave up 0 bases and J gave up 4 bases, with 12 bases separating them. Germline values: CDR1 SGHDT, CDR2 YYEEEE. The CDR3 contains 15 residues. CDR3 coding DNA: TGTGCCAGCAGCTTGGTACAGGGTGTTTCAGATACGCAGTATTTT. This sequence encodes CASSLVQGVSDTQYF. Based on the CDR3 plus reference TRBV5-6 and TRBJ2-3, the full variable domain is DAGVTQSPTHLIKTRGQQVTLRCSPKSGHDTVSWYQQALGQGPQFIFQYYEEEERQRGNFPDRFSGHQFPNYSSELNVNALLLGDSALYLCASSLVQGVSDTQYFGPGTRLTVL.

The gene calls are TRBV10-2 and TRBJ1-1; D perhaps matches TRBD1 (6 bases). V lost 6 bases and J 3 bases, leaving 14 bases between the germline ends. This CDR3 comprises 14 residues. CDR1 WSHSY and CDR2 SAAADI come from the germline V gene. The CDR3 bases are TGCGCCAGCAGAAATACAGGGACGTACACTGAAGCTTTCTTT. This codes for CASRNTGTYTEAFF.

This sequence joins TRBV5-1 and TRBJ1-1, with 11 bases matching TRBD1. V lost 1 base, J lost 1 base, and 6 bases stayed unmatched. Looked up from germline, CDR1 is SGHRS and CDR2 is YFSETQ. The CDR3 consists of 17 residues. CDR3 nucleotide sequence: TGCGCCAGCAGCTTGCTGGGACAGGGGGGCGGGAACACTGAAGCTTTCTTT. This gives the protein CASSLLGQGGGNTEAFF.

Here the CDR3 DNA reads TGTGCCAGCAGTGAGCCGGGACGACAGGGCTACACCTTC. Encoded protein: CASSEPGRQGYTF. This rearrangement joins TRBV25-1 to TRBJ1-2; possibly TRBD1 for D (5 bases). Per germline, CDR1 MGHDK and CDR2 SYGVNS. CDR3 size: 13 residues. Trimming left V 3 bases short and J 8 bases short, with 13 bases between.

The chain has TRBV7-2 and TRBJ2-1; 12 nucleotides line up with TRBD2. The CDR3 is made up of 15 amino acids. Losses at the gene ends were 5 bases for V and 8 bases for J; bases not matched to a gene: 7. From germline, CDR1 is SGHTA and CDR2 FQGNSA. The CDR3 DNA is TGTGCCAGCAGCCCAGGACTAGCGGGATGGTATGAGCAGTTCTTC. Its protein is CASSPGLAGWYEQFF.

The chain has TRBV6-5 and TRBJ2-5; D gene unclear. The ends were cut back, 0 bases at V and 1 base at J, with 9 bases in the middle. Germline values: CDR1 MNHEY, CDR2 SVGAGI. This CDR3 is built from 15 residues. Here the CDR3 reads CASSYSKVPQETQYF. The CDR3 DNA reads TGTGCCAGCAGTTACTCGAAGGTGCCCCAAGAGACCCAGTACTTC.

The CDR3 protein is CASSGRLAGDRRETQYF. In DNA, the CDR3 is TGTGCCAGCAGCGGTAGACTAGCGGGGGATCGACGGGAGACCCAGTACTTC. The chain recombines TRBV11-1 with TRBJ2-5, with 12 bases identical to TRBD2. In germline, CDR1 is SGHAT, CDR2 FQDESV (reference sequence). V dropped 5 bases and J dropped 5; count of bases not matched to a gene: 12. The CDR3 runs to 17 residues.

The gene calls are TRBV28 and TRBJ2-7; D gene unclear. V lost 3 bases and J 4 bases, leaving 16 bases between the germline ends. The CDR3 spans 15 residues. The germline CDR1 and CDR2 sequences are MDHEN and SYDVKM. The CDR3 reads CASSFPAGRGYEQYF. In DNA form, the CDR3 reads TGTGCCAGCAGTTTTCCGGCAGGCCGTGGATACGAGCAGTACTTC.

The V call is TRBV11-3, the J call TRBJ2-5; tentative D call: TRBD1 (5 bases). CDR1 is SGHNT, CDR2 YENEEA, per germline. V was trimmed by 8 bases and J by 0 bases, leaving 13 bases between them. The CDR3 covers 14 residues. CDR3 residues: CASHMGPDQETQYF. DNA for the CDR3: TGTGCCAGCCACATGGGGCCGGACCAAGAGACCCAGTACTTC.

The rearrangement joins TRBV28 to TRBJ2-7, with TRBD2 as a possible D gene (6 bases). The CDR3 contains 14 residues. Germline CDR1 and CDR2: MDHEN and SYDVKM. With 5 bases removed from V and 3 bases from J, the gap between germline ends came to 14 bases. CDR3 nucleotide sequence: TGTGCCAGCAGTCCCTCGGGAGCCCACTACGAGCAGTACTTC. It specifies CASSPSGAHYEQYF.

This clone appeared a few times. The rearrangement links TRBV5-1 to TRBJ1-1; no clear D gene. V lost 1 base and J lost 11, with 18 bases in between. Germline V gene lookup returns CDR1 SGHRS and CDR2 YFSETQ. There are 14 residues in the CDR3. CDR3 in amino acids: CASSLNPTTERAFF. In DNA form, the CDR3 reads TGCGCCAGCAGCTTGAATCCGACAACGGAGCGGGCTTTCTTT.

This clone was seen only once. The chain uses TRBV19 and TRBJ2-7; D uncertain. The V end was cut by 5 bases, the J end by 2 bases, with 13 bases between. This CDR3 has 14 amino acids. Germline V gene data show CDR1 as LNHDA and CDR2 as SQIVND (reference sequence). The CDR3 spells CASSAKQMPYEQYF. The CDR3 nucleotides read TGTGCCAGTAGTGCGAAGCAGATGCCCTACGAGCAGTACTTC.

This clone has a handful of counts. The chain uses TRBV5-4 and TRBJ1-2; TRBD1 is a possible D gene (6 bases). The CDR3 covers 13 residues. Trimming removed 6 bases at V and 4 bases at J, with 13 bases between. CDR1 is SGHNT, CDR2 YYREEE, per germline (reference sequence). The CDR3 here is CASTTTGIYGYTF. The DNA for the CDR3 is TGTGCCAGCACCACGACAGGCATCTATGGCTACACCTTC.

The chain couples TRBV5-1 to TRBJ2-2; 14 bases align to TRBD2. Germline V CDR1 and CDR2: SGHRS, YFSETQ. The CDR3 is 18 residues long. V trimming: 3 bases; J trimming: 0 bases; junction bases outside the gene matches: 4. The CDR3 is CASSSGLAGESNTGELFF. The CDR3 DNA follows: TGCGCCAGCAGCTCGGGACTAGCGGGAGAGTCGAACACCGGGGAGCTGTTTTTT.

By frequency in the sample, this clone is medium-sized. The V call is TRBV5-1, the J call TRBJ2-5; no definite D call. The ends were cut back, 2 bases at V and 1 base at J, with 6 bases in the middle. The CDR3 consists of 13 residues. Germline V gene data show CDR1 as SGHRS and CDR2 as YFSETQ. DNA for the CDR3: TGCGCCAGCAGCTTTGGCGGCCAAGAGACCCAGTACTTC. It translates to CASSFGGQETQYF. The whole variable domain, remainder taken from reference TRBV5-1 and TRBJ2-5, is KAGVTQTPRYLIKTRGQQVTLSCSPISGHRSVSWYQQTPGQGLQFLFEYFSETQRNKGNFPGRFSGRQFSNSRSEMNVSTLELGDSALYLCASSFGGQETQYFGPGTRLLVL.

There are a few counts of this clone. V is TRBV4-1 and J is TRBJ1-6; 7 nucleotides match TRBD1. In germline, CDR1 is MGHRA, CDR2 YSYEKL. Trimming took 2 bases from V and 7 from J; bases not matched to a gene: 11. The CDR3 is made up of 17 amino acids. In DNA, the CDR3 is TGCGCCAGCAGCCAATCTGGGACAGCGTCGGGGAATTCACCCCTCCACTTT. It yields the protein CASSQSGTASGNSPLHF.

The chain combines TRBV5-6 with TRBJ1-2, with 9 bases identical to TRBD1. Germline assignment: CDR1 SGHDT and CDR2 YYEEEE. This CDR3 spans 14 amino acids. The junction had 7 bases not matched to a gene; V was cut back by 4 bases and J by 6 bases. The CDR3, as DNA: TGTGCCAGCAGCCCTGGGACAGGGCCAGATGGCTACACCTTC. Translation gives CASSPGTGPDGYTF.

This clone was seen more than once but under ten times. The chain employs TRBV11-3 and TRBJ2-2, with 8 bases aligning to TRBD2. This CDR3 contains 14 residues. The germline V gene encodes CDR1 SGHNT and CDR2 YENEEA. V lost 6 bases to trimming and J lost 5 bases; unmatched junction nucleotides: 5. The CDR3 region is CASSQVAGTGELFF. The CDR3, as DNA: TGTGCCAGCAGTCAAGTAGCGGGGACCGGGGAGCTGTTTTTT.

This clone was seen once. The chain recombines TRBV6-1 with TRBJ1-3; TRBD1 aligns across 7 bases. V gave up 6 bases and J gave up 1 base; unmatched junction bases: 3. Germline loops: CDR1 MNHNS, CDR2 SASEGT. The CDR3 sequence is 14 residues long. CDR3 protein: CASRETGSGNTIYF. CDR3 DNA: TGTGCCAGCAGAGAGACAGGGTCTGGAAACACCATATATTTT.

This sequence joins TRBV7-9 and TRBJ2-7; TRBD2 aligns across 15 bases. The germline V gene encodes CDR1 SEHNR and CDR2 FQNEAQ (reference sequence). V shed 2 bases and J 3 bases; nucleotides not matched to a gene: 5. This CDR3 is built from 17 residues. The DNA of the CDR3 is TGTGCCAGCAGCTTACCAGGACTAGCGGGAGGGGGCTACGAGCAGTACTTC. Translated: CASSLPGLAGGGYEQYF.

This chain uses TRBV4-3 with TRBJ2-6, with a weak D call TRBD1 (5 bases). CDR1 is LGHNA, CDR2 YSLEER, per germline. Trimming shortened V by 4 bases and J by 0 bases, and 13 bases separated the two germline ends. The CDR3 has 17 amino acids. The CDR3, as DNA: TGCGCCAGCAGCCCAGGCCTAGGGGTCTCTGGGGCCAACGTCCTGACTTTC. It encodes CASSPGLGVSGANVLTF.

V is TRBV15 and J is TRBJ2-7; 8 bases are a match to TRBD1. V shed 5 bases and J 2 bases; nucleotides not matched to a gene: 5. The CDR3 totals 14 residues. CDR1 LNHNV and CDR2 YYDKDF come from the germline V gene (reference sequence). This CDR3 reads CATSPGGQAYEQYF. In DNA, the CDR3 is TGTGCCACCAGCCCCGGGGGACAGGCCTACGAGCAGTACTTC.